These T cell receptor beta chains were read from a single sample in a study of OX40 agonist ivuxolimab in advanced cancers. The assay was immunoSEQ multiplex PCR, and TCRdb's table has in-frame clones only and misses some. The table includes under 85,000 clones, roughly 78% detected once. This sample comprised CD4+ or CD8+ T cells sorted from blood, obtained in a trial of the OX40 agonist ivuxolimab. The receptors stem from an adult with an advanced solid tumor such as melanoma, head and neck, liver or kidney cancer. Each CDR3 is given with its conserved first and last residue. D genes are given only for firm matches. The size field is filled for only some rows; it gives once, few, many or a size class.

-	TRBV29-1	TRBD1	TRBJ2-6	CSVRTGGASGANVLTF	TGCAGCGTCCGGACAGGGGGCGCGTCTGGGGCCAACGTCCTGACTTTC
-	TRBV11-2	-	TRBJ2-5	CASSPPGTPAETQYF	TGTGCCAGCAGCCCCCCCGGGACCCCCGCAGAGACCCAGTACTTC
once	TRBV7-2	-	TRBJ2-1	CASSQDPNLYNEQFF	TGTGCCAGCAGCCAAGACCCGAATTTGTACAATGAGCAGTTCTTC
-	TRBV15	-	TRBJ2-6	CATSQRVSGANVLTF	TGTGCCACCAGTCAAAGGGTCTCTGGGGCCAACGTCCTGACTTTC
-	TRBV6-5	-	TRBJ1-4	CASSYSDGKLFF	TGTGCCAGCAGTTATTCCGATGGAAAACTGTTTTTT
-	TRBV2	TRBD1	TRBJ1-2	CASSKQGQANYGYTF	TGTGCCAGCAGCAAACAGGGGCAGGCTAACTATGGCTACACCTTC
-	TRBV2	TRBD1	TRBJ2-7	CASKGRGTGEYEQYF	TGTGCCAGCAAGGGCCGGGGGACAGGGGAATACGAGCAGTACTTC
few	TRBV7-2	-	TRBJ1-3	CASSSGGGLTGNTIYF	TGTGCCAGCAGCTCCGGAGGAGGCCTCACTGGAAACACCATATATTTT
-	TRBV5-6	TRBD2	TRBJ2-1	CASSLVGGSSYNEQFF	TGTGCCAGCAGCTTGGTTGGCGGGAGCTCCTACAATGAGCAGTTCTTC
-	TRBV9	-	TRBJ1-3	CASSVAPGISGNTIYF	TGTGCCAGCAGCGTAGCTCCGGGGATCTCTGGAAACACCATATATTTT
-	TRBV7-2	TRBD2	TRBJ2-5	CASSPRAGWETQYF	TGTGCCAGCAGCCCCCGAGCGGGATGGGAGACCCAGTACTTC
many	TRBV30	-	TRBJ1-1	CAWIVVNSYKAFF	TGTGCCTGGATAGTCGTTAACTCCTACAAAGCTTTCTTT
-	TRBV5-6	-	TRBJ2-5	CASTPGYGAQETQYF	TGTGCCAGCACCCCGGGCTATGGGGCCCAAGAGACCCAGTACTTC
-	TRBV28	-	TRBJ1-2	CASSPTGHYGYTF	TGTGCCAGCAGTCCTACAGGGCACTATGGCTACACCTTC
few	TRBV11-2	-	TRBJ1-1	CASSLSEGWAFF	TGTGCCAGCAGCTTAAGCGAAGGATGGGCTTTCTTT
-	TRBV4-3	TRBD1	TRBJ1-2	CASSRTGATNYGYTF	TGCGCCAGCAGCCGTACAGGGGCTACTAACTATGGCTACACCTTC
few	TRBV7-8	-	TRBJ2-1	CASRTIQRSSYNEQFF	TGTGCCAGCAGGACAATACAGAGGAGCTCCTACAATGAGCAGTTCTTC
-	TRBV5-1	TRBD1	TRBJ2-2	CASSPRDRGITGELFF	TGCGCCAGCAGCCCGCGGGACAGGGGAATCACCGGGGAGCTGTTTTTT
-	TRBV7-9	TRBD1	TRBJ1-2	CASSSTGEDTYGYTF	TGTGCCAGCAGCTCCACAGGGGAGGATACCTATGGCTACACCTTC
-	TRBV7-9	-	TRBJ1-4	CASSPLEGGEDYEKLFF	TGTGCCAGCAGCCCCTTAGAGGGGGGGGAAGATTATGAAAAACTGTTTTTT
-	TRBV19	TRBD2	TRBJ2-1	CASSIDPSGARVEQFF	TGTGCCAGTAGTATAGATCCTAGCGGGGCCCGGGTAGAGCAGTTCTTC
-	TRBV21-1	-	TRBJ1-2	CASTDRGPSWDYGYTF	TGTGCCAGCACTGACAGGGGGCCCTCTTGGGACTATGGCTACACCTTC
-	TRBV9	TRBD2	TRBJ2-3	CASSALSRGVVDTQYF	TGTGCCAGCAGCGCCCTCTCGCGGGGGGTAGTAGATACGCAGTATTTT
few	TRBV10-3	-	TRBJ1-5	CAISESAAQPQHF	TGTGCCATCAGTGAGTCGGCGGCTCAGCCCCAGCATTTT
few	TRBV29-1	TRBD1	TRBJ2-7	CSAGQGLGQYF	TGCAGCGCGGGACAGGGTCTGGGGCAGTACTTC
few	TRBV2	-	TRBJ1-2	CASSLRQTNYGYTF	TGTGCCAGCAGCTTAAGACAGACGAACTATGGCTACACCTTC
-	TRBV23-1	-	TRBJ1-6	CASSQSIGGNSPLHF	TGCGCCAGCAGTCAATCGATAGGCGGGAATTCACCCCTCCACTTT
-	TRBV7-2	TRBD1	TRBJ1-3	CASSLGPGGSSGNTIYF	TGTGCCAGCAGCTTAGGGCCAGGGGGCAGCTCTGGAAACACCATATATTTT
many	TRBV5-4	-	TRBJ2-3	CASSRGAADTQYF	TGTGCCAGCAGCCGGGGGGCGGCAGATACGCAGTATTTT
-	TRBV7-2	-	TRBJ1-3	CASSLAGSGGTGNTIYF	TGTGCCAGCAGCTTAGCGGGATCCGGGGGAACTGGAAACACCATATATTTT
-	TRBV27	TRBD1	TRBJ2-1	CASSGQGIYNEQFF	TGTGCCAGCTCGGGACAGGGAATATACAATGAGCAGTTCTTC
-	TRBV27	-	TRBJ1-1	CASSLSRDRGSEAFF	TGTGCCAGCAGTTTAAGCCGGGACCGGGGCTCTGAAGCTTTCTTT
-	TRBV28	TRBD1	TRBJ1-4	CASSLAPGQTATNEKLFF	TGTGCCAGCAGTTTGGCCCCGGGACAGACTGCAACTAATGAAAAACTGTTTTTT
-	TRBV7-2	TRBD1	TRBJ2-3	CASSRDRAGPTDTQYF	TGTGCCAGCAGCCGAGACAGGGCAGGGCCCACAGATACGCAGTATTTT
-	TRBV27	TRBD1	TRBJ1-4	CASSPRGQVSTNEKLFF	TGTGCCAGCAGTCCCAGGGGGCAGGTGTCGACTAATGAAAAACTGTTTTTT
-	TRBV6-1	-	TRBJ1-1	CASSGEGGTEAFF	TGTGCCAGCAGTGGCGAGGGGGGGACTGAAGCTTTCTTT
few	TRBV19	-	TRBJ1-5	CASSTTGSNQPQHF	TGTGCCAGTAGTACCACAGGATCCAATCAGCCCCAGCATTTT
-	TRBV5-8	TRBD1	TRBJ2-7	CASRYRGRDEQYF	TGTGCCAGCAGGTACAGGGGGCGCGACGAGCAGTACTTC
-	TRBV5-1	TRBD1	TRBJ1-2	CASSLDRGQHGYTF	TGCGCCAGCAGCTTGGACAGGGGACAGCATGGCTACACCTTC